Listed below are T cell receptor beta chains from one sample, sequenced in a study of cytomegalovirus exposure and HLA in healthy donors. Generated by immunoSEQ multiplex PCR, the TCRdb table keeps only in-frame clones and is missing some. The table lists roughly 42,000 clones. What was sequenced was PBMCs. The receptors were gathered from a man aged 25-45 years in good health and CMV-seronegative. Each CDR3 is given with its conserved first and last residue. The D gene is left open where the match is weak.

J gene	V gene	D gene	CDR3 protein	CDR3 DNA
TRBJ2-3	TRBV30	TRBD2	CAWQRGSTDTQYF	TGTGCCTGGCAGCGGGGTAGCACAGATACGCAGTATTTT
TRBJ2-7	TRBV4-3	TRBD2	CASSQGGENYEQYF	TGCGCCAGCAGCCAGGGGGGGGAGAACTACGAGCAGTACTTC
TRBJ1-5	TRBV4-2	TRBD1	CASSLGQAQGQPQHF	TGTGCCAGCAGCCTGGGACAGGCACAGGGTCAGCCCCAGCATTTT
TRBJ2-1	TRBV4-1	TRBD1	CASSQDRTGTRNEQFF	TGCGCCAGCAGCCAAGATCGGACAGGGACACGGAATGAGCAGTTCTTC
TRBJ2-1	TRBV11-2	NA	CASSLFSGSSYNEQFF	TGTGCCAGCAGCTTATTTAGCGGTAGCTCCTACAATGAGCAGTTCTTC
TRBJ2-2	TRBV27	TRBD2	CASSSSTEGSGRGELFF	TGTGCCAGCAGCTCCTCCACGGAAGGTAGCGGGAGGGGGGAGCTGTTTTTT
TRBJ2-7	TRBV29-1	NA	CSVSGPYEQYF	TGCAGCGTTTCGGGTCCCTACGAGCAGTACTTC
TRBJ1-3	TRBV6-1	TRBD1	CASSRGQGGNTIYF	TGTGCCAGCAGCCGTGGACAGGGCGGAAACACCATATATTTT
TRBJ2-7	TRBV18	NA	CASSPGALGYEQYF	TGTGCCAGCTCACCAGGGGCCTTAGGGTACGAGCAGTACTTC
TRBJ1-2	TRBV30	TRBD1	CAWSLGQGNYGYTF	TGTGCCTGGAGTTTGGGACAGGGTAACTATGGCTACACCTTC
TRBJ1-5	TRBV5-6	TRBD1	CASSLRQGRQPQHF	TGTGCCAGCAGCTTGCGACAGGGGCGACAGCCCCAGCATTTT
TRBJ2-7	TRBV7-6	NA	CASSLGGSLSYEQYF	TGTGCCAGCAGCTTAGGAGGGAGCCTTTCCTACGAGCAGTACTTC
TRBJ1-2	TRBV10-1	NA	CASSEGGGVNYGYTF	TGCGCCAGCAGCGAGGGGGGCGGCGTGAACTATGGCTACACCTTC
TRBJ2-7	TRBV11-2	TRBD2	CASSSGLVGEQYF	TGTGCCAGCAGTTCCGGACTAGTTGGGGAGCAGTACTTC
TRBJ2-1	TRBV4-1	TRBD2	CASSQGLAGLYEQFF	TGCGCCAGCAGCCAAGGACTAGCGGGATTGTATGAGCAGTTCTTC
TRBJ2-7	TRBV14	NA	CASSRGGGYEQYF	TGTGCCAGCAGCCGCGGGGGCGGCTACGAGCAGTACTTC
TRBJ2-3	TRBV6-5	TRBD2	CASSHSGTTDKQYF	TGTGCCAGCAGTCATAGCGGGACAACTGATAAGCAGTATTTT
TRBJ2-7	TRBV6-1	TRBD2	CASSDFSGRFVYEQYF	TGTGCCAGCAGTGACTTTAGCGGGAGGTTTGTGTACGAGCAGTACTTC
TRBJ1-1	TRBV30	NA	CAWSARPGVGNTEAFF	TGTGCCTGGAGTGCCCGCCCGGGGGTGGGGAACACTGAAGCTTTCTTT
TRBJ2-7	TRBV11-2	TRBD2	CASSFRGRATYEQYF	TGTGCCAGCAGCTTCCGCGGGAGGGCCACCTACGAGCAGTACTTC
TRBJ2-1	TRBV9	TRBD2	CASSVGTSDGNEQFF	TGTGCCAGCAGCGTCGGGACTAGCGACGGGAATGAGCAGTTCTTC
TRBJ1-4	TRBV18	NA	CASSPGRANEKLFF	TGTGCCAGCTCACCTGGGCGGGCTAATGAAAAACTGTTTTTT
TRBJ2-7	TRBV7-2	TRBD2	CASSQGLAGVYEQYF	TGTGCCAGCAGCCAAGGACTAGCGGGAGTCTACGAGCAGTACTTC
TRBJ1-2	TRBV6-1	NA	CASSEPLYRAPYYGYTF	TGTGCCAGCAGTGAACCCCTTTACAGGGCTCCCTACTATGGCTACACCTTC
TRBJ1-3	TRBV30	NA	CAWGALNTIYF	TGTGCCTGGGGGGCCTTAAACACCATATATTTT
TRBJ2-2	TRBV7-8	NA	CASSSLGLSNTGELFF	TGTGCCAGCAGCTCCCTTGGACTATCGAACACCGGGGAGCTGTTTTTT
TRBJ2-7	TRBV28	NA	CASSLVERATTFQYF	TGTGCCAGCAGTTTAGTGGAGCGGGCTACTACGTTCCAGTACTTC
TRBJ2-3	TRBV6-6	NA	CASSPQGRITDTQYF	TGTGCCAGCAGCCCGCAGGGGCGGATCACAGATACGCAGTATTTT
TRBJ2-3	TRBV19	TRBD2	CASSSLAASTDTQYF	TGTGCCAGTAGTTCTCTAGCGGCTAGCACAGATACGCAGTATTTT
TRBJ1-2	TRBV30	NA	CAWQRGYGYTF	TGTGCCTGGCAAAGAGGTTATGGCTACACCTTC
TRBJ2-1	TRBV6-6	NA	CASSYSEGAGNEQFF	TGTGCCAGCAGTTACTCGGAGGGGGCGGGGAATGAGCAGTTCTTC
TRBJ2-7	TRBV7-8	NA	CASTPIDRTYEQYF	TGTGCCAGCACCCCAATCGACAGGACCTACGAGCAGTACTTC
TRBJ2-3	TRBV7-2	NA	CASSLGSGDTQYF	TGTGCCAGCAGCTTAGGGTCCGGGGATACGCAGTATTTT
TRBJ2-7	TRBV4-3	NA	CASSQETVSSYEQYF	TGCGCCAGCAGCCAAGAAACAGTTAGCTCCTACGAGCAGTACTTC
TRBJ2-3	TRBV5-1	TRBD2	CASSSGTSSTDTQYF	TGCGCCAGCAGCTCCGGGACTAGCTCAACAGATACGCAGTATTTT
TRBJ2-1	TRBV5-1	NA	CASSEDWKEVRDEQFF	TGCGCCAGCAGCGAGGACTGGAAAGAAGTACGGGATGAGCAGTTCTTC
TRBJ2-5	TRBV4-1	NA	CASSQEGQDSIMETQYF	TGCGCCAGCAGCCAAGAGGGCCAGGACAGTATTATGGAGACCCAGTACTTC
TRBJ1-2	TRBV6-1	NA	CASSDSPYGYTF	TGTGCCAGCAGTGATAGCCCCTATGGCTACACCTTC
TRBJ1-5	TRBV4-3	TRBD1	CASSQEYRGHQPQHF	TGCGCCAGCAGCCAAGAGTACAGGGGGCATCAGCCCCAGCATTTT
TRBJ2-1	TRBV29-1	TRBD2	CSVEGGASGSYNEQFF	TGCAGCGTTGAAGGGGGCGCTAGCGGCTCCTACAATGAGCAGTTCTTC
TRBJ1-1	TRBV27	NA	CASSFRQGNTEAFF	TGTGCCAGCAGTTTTCGTCAGGGGAACACTGAAGCTTTCTTT
TRBJ2-1	TRBV7-3	TRBD1	CASSISGQMSEQFF	TGTGCCAGCAGCATCTCGGGACAGATGAGTGAGCAGTTCTTC
TRBJ2-3	TRBV7-2	TRBD1	CASSLTGEVDTQYF	TGTGCCAGCAGCTTAACAGGGGAAGTGGATACGCAGTATTTT
TRBJ2-7	TRBV29-1	NA	CSVVGQGFYEQYF	TGCAGCGTTGTGGGGCAGGGTTTCTACGAGCAGTACTTC
TRBJ1-6	TRBV5-6	TRBD1	CASSLAGTGDSPLHF	TGTGCCAGCAGCTTAGCGGGGACAGGGGATTCACCCCTCCACTTT
TRBJ2-1	TRBV7-9	NA	CASSLDINEQFF	TGTGCCAGCAGCTTAGATATCAATGAGCAGTTCTTC
TRBJ2-7	TRBV29-1	TRBD2	CSVGTSVVYEQYF	TGCAGCGTGGGGACTAGCGTCGTCTACGAGCAGTACTTC
TRBJ2-7	TRBV23-1	NA	CASSHLTYEQYF	TGCGCCAGCAGTCACCTAACCTACGAGCAGTACTTC